Listed below are T cell receptor beta chains from one sample, sequenced in a study of shared clonotypes between healthy human individuals. Method: immunoSEQ multiplex PCR; TCRdb's copy keeps in-frame clones and lacks some. The table has over 700,000 clones, roughly 72% seen once. Sequencing input: memory CD4+ T cells sorted from blood. The receptor source for this set is a woman aged 25-40 years in good health. Each CDR3 is given with its conserved first and last residue. A D gene is named only where the DNA matches it firmly. Not all rows give a size; the values are once, few, many and, for expanded clones, a class.

j_gene | d_gene | v_gene | abundance | CDR3aa | CDR3nt
TRBJ1-1 | TRBD1 | TRBV5-1 | - | CASSMVGGGTEAFF | TGCGCCAGCAGCATGGTAGGGGGCGGGACTGAAGCTTTCTTT
TRBJ2-7 | TRBD2 | TRBV7-9 | - | CASSLGTSGAEQYF | TGTGCCAGCAGCTTAGGCACTAGCGGAGCCGAGCAGTACTTC
TRBJ2-6 | TRBD1 | TRBV5-1 | - | CASSSGTGPTGANVLTF | TGCGCCAGCAGCTCCGGGACAGGGCCGACTGGGGCCAACGTCCTGACTTTC
TRBJ2-7 | TRBD1 | TRBV27 | - | CASSLWTGMDEQYF | TGTGCCAGCAGTCTATGGACAGGGATGGACGAGCAGTACTTC
TRBJ2-1 | - | TRBV5-4 | - | CASSLGSSSYNEQFF | TGTGCCAGCAGCTTGGGGTCGAGCTCCTACAATGAGCAGTTCTTC
TRBJ1-4 | TRBD1 | TRBV6-5 | - | CASSYSGGTNEKLFF | TGTGCCAGCAGTTACTCAGGGGGCACTAATGAAAAACTGTTTTTT
TRBJ1-1 | - | TRBV28 | - | CASSLGWNTEAFF | TGTGCCAGCAGTTTGGGATGGAACACTGAAGCTTTCTTT
TRBJ2-3 | - | TRBV2 | few | CASSEFEDTPQYF | TGTGCCAGCAGTGAGTTTGAGGACACACCGCAGTATTTT
TRBJ1-1 | - | TRBV28 | - | CASSPLTGNEMNTEAFF | TGTGCCAGCAGTCCCCTGACAGGAAATGAAATGAACACTGAAGCTTTCTTT
TRBJ2-7 | - | TRBV5-1 | - | CASALSGSYEQYF | TGCGCCAGCGCACTGTCGGGGTCCTACGAGCAGTACTTC
TRBJ2-4 | TRBD2 | TRBV4-1 | - | CASSRGLAVAKNIQYF | TGCGCCAGCAGCCGAGGACTAGCGGTAGCCAAAAACATTCAGTACTTC
TRBJ1-2 | TRBD1 | TRBV29-1 | - | CSALQGTDYGYTF | TGCAGCGCCTTACAGGGGACAGACTATGGCTACACCTTC
TRBJ2-5 | - | TRBV14 | - | CASSPYLQETQYF | TGTGCCAGCAGCCCTTACCTACAAGAGACCCAGTACTTC
TRBJ2-7 | - | TRBV18 | medium-sized | CASSPRRELPYEQYF | TGTGCCAGCTCACCACGGCGGGAACTACCCTACGAGCAGTACTTC
TRBJ2-7 | TRBD1 | TRBV7-2 | - | CASRLQGPFVGEQYF | TGTGCCAGCAGGCTACAGGGGCCTTTCGTGGGAGAGCAGTACTTC
TRBJ1-5 | TRBD1 | TRBV7-9 | - | CASSFTGAGQPQHF | TGTGCCAGCAGCTTCACAGGGGCCGGTCAGCCCCAGCATTTT
TRBJ1-2 | - | TRBV29-1 | - | CSVGEQGNYGYTF | TGCAGCGTGGGGGAACAGGGTAACTATGGCTACACCTTC